This T cell receptor (beta chain) appears in the sequencing data of a study of blood T cell repertoires in COVID-19. Libraries were prepared by immunoSEQ multiplex PCR; TCRdb keeps only in-frame clonotypes and omits some of them. The repertoire holds some 330,000 clones, just over 85% seen once, with about 4% in the top ten. The CDR3 sequence is 15 residues long. Trimming at V came to 4 bases and at J to 4 bases, leaving 5 bases not matched to a gene. Germline-derived CDR1 and CDR2 are LGHDT and YNNKEL (reference sequence). Sequencing used PBMCs or T cells enriched from blood (not recorded which). This chain links TRBV3-1 (or the pseudogene TRBV3-2) with TRBJ1-2, with 11 bases matching TRBD1. The source of this sequence is a man aged 30 to 45 who had recovered from COVID-19. The CDR3 spells CASSLRDRGAYGYTF. DNA of the CDR3: TGTGCCAGCAGCCTCCGGGACAGGGGGGCCTATGGCTACACCTTC.